One and the same sample provided the 28 T cell receptor beta chains below, sequenced in a study of identical twins. One entry per CDR3 protein results from TCRdb running MiXCR on the 5' RACE reads. Found here are some 1,600,000 distinct CDR3 sequences, around 33% of them singletons; the top ten hold about 0.27%. Sequenced: cord blood. Receptor source: a newborn girl in good health.

The table lists this clonotype with a few counts. The V and J genes are TRBV7-2 and TRBJ1-1, with 8 bases identical to TRBD1. Trimming took 5 bases from V and 3 from J; bases not matched to a gene: 5. The CDR3 totals 14 residues. Germline V CDR1 and CDR2: SGHTA, FQGNSA. The CDR3 is CASSPGQAHTEAFF. In nucleotides, the CDR3 is TGTGCCAGCAGCCCGGGACAGGCTCACACTGAAGCTTTCTTT.

The chain has TRBV5-1 and TRBJ1-1; the D gene is possibly TRBD1 (5 bases). V was trimmed by 2 bases and J by 4 bases, leaving 15 bases between them. The CDR3 is made up of 15 amino acids. Germline CDR1 reads SGHRS; CDR2 reads YFSETQ. In nucleotides, the CDR3 is TGCGCCAGCAGCTTTTCCGGGACCGACGTCACTGAAGCTTTCTTT. Translation gives CASSFSGTDVTEAFF.

This clonotype showed up just a few times. The J gene is TRBJ2-1, the V gene TRBV5-1, with TRBD2 as a possible D gene (6 bases). The CDR3 has 19 amino acids. With 2 bases removed from V and 1 base from J, the gap between germline ends came to 22 bases. The germline V gene encodes CDR1 SGHRS and CDR2 YFSETQ. DNA of the CDR3: TGCGCCAGCAGCTTCGTGTCCTCTATCCGGGACTGGTCCTACAATGAGCAGTTCTTC. The encoded protein is CASSFVSSIRDWSYNEQFF.

The chain joins TRBV3-1 to TRBJ1-4; 7 bases align to TRBD1. CDR3 length: 17 amino acids. V lost 1 base and J lost 8; bases outside the gene matches: 13. Germline CDR1 LGHDT, CDR2 YNNKEL (reference sequence). This chain's CDR3 is CASSQGRLRQGGEKLFF. The CDR3 DNA is TGTGCCAGCAGCCAAGGTCGTTTGAGACAGGGAGGCGAAAAACTGTTTTTT. Looking up the rest from reference TRBV3-1 and TRBJ1-4 gives the full variable domain: DTAVSQTPKYLVTQMGNDKSIKCEQNLGHDTMYWYKQDSKKFLKIMFSYNNKELIINETVPNRFSPKSPDKAHLNLHINSLELGDSAVYFCASSQGRLRQGGEKLFFGSGTQLSVL.

A few counts support this clonotype. The gene calls are TRBV19 and TRBJ2-3; the match to TRBD1 covers 9 bases. Germline V CDR1 and CDR2: LNHDA, SQIVND (reference sequence). Germline trimming cut 4 bases from V and 0 bases from J; bases unmatched to any gene: 11. The CDR3 is 18 amino acids. The CDR3 nucleotides are TGTGCCAGTAGTACGGACAGGGGAGATCCTACTAGCACAGATACGCAGTATTTT. This sequence encodes CASSTDRGDPTSTDTQYF.

The chain carries TRBV7-9 and TRBJ1-1; maybe TRBD1 (5 bases). The CDR3 has 14 residues. The germline V gene encodes CDR1 SEHNR and CDR2 FQNEAQ (reference sequence). V lost 5 bases and J lost 5, with 15 bases in between. The CDR3 here is CASSPPGPETEAFF. CDR3 bases: TGTGCCAGCAGCCCCCCGGGGCCGGAGACTGAAGCTTTCTTT.

A word on this clonotype: A much larger clone differs from this one at a single base, so this may be a read error. This CDR3 is missing its conserved last phenylalanine or tryptophan, likely due to a read error. The chain links TRBV29-1 to TRBJ2-6, with D perhaps TRBD1 (6 bases). Germline V lookup: CDR1 SQVTM, CDR2 ANQGSEA. V was trimmed by 6 bases and J by 1 base, leaving 16 bases between them. The CDR3 runs 16 residues. CDR3 nucleotide sequence: TGCAGCGTCGACGGGACAACCCCTTCTGGGGCCAACGTCCTGACTTGC. It yields the protein CSVDGTTPSGANVLTC.

DNA of the CDR3: TGTGCCAGCAGCGTAGCGAGAGGCCACGAGCAGTACTTC. It translates to CASSVARGHEQYF. The V and J genes are TRBV9 and TRBJ2-7, with unresolved D. The CDR3 is 13 amino acids. Germline V gene lookup returns CDR1 SGDLS and CDR2 YYNGEE. Between the trimmed V and J ends, which lost 0 bases and 5 bases, there was a span of 9 bases. The full variable domain, completed using reference TRBV9 and TRBJ2-7, is DSGVTQTPKHLITATGQRVTLRCSPRSGDLSVYWYQQSLDQGLQFLIQYYNGEERAKGNILERFSAQQFPDLHSELNLSSLELGDSALYFCASSVARGHEQYFGPGTRLTVT.

This clonotype was recorded a few times. The chain employs TRBV10-3 and TRBJ2-5, with 9 nucleotides matching TRBD2. The germline V gene encodes CDR1 ENHRY and CDR2 SYGVKD. V gave up 0 bases and J gave up 4 bases; unmatched junction bases: 6. This CDR3 has 16 amino acids. The CDR3 spells CAISESGGGARETQYF. DNA for the CDR3: TGTGCCATCAGTGAGTCGGGCGGGGGGGCCAGAGAGACCCAGTACTTC.

This chain joins TRBV5-6 and TRBJ2-2; the match to TRBD1 covers 7 bases. Unmatched junction bases numbered 8, after V lost 2 bases and J lost 1 base. Germline V gene data show CDR1 as SGHDT and CDR2 as YYEEEE. The CDR3 length is 17 residues. In nucleotides, the CDR3 is TGTGCCAGCAGCTTAATTCTGGGACAGTTGAACACCGGGGAGCTGTTTTTT. This gives the protein CASSLILGQLNTGELFF.

The table lists this clonotype with a few counts. V and J are TRBV12-3 or TRBV12-4 and TRBJ2-5; perhaps TRBD1 as D (5 bases). The V end was cut by 8 bases, the J end by 1 base, with 14 bases between. The CDR3 runs to 14 residues. The CDR3 bases are TGTGCCAGCCGATCGACAGCTATCCAAGAGACCCAGTACTTC. Translating it yields CASRSTAIQETQYF.

The chain has TRBV14 and TRBJ2-1; D is unclear. Germline V gives CDR1 SGHDN, CDR2 FVKESK. V shed 0 bases and J shed 5 bases, with 5 bases lying between them. The CDR3 covers 13 residues. In DNA, the CDR3 is TGTGCCAGCAGCCAAGATGCGCACAATGAGCAGTTCTTC. Protein: CASSQDAHNEQFF.

This clonotype was found a few times. The rearrangement joins TRBV6-5 to TRBJ2-7, with D perhaps TRBD1 (6 bases). The CDR3 is made up of 15 amino acids. The V gene lost 6 bases and the J gene lost 2 bases, with 17 bases spanning the gap. Germline CDR1 is MNHEY and CDR2 is SVGAGI. CDR3 in amino acids: CASSRQARVAYEQYF. CDR3 sequence (DNA): TGTGCCAGCAGCAGACAGGCCCGAGTCGCCTACGAGCAGTACTTC.

The CDR3 DNA follows: TGCAGTGCTAGAGGGCTAGCGGATGGTGCAGATACGCAGTATTTT. Amino acid sequence: CSARGLADGADTQYF. This chain connects TRBV20-1 to TRBJ2-3, with 7 positions matching TRBD2. After removal of 1 base from V and 4 bases from J, the junction contained 8 bases not matched to a gene. The CDR3 runs 15 residues. Germline CDR1 DFQATT, CDR2 SNEGSKA (reference sequence).

There are many counts of this clonotype. CDR3 sequence reads: CASSVSGYGYTF. The CDR3 DNA follows: TGTGCCAGCAGCGTTTCCGGATATGGCTACACCTTC. This chain joins TRBV9 and TRBJ1-2, with D hard to call. The V end was cut by 2 bases, the J end by 5 bases, with 7 bases between. Per the germline V gene, CDR1 is SGDLS and CDR2 is YYNGEE. The CDR3 spans 12 residues.

This clonotype has more than one count but fewer than ten. The chain joins TRBV10-3 to TRBJ2-3, with TRBD2 matching over 10 bases. Germline V gene lookup returns CDR1 ENHRY and CDR2 SYGVKD. J was trimmed by 5 bases and V by 0 bases; bases with no gene match: 8. This CDR3 is built from 17 residues. The CDR3 nucleotides read TGTGCCATCAGTGAGTCCGAGCGGGGGGGCCTAGTAGATACGCAGTATTTT. It codes for CAISESERGGLVDTQYF.

This clonotype was seen a few times. The gene calls are TRBV20-1 and TRBJ2-3, with 9 nucleotides matching TRBD2. V shed 3 bases, J shed 5 bases, and the junction held 3 bases outside the gene matches. Germline V gene data show CDR1 as DFQATT and CDR2 as SNEGSKA (reference sequence). CDR3 length equals 13 residues. In DNA form, the CDR3 reads TGCAGTGCTAGTGGTAGCGGGAGAGATACGCAGTATTTT. Translated: CSASGSGRDTQYF.

This clonotype showed up just a few times. A much more abundant neighbour one base away suggests this may be a read error. This chain uses TRBV6-1 with TRBJ1-5; TRBD1 aligns across 7 bases. Germline V gene sequence: CDR1 MNHNS, CDR2 SASEGT. Trimming cost V 6 bases and J 6 bases; bases outside gene matches: 2. There are 12 residues in the CDR3. CDR3 loop: CASREGAQPQHF. CDR3 coding DNA: TGTGCCAGCAGGGAGGGGGCTCAGCCCCAGCATTTT.

The chain joins TRBV3-1 to TRBJ2-5; TRBD2 might be the D (6 bases). Matching the DNA end better, TRBJ2-7 makes the J call doubtful. The germline gives CDR1 LGHDT, CDR2 YNNKEL (reference sequence). This CDR3 spans 15 amino acids. The CDR3 nucleotides are TGTGCCAGCAGCCACGGGACTCGCTTTCGATACGAGCAGTACTTC. It is translated as CASSHGTRFRYEQYF.

The genes are TRBV27 and TRBJ1-6; 8 bases map to TRBD1. Germline CDR1 and CDR2: MNHEY and SMNVEV (reference sequence). This CDR3 has 18 residues. J was trimmed by 0 bases and V by 2 bases; bases with no gene match: 6. DNA for the CDR3: TGTGCCAGCAGTTTAAGGGGACAGGCTAGCTCCTATAATTCACCCCTCCACTTT. This sequence encodes CASSLRGQASSYNSPLHF.

The rearrangement joins TRBV20-1 to TRBJ2-7; TRBD2 agrees at 7 bases. This CDR3 is built from 14 residues. The germline CDR1 and CDR2 sequences are DFQATT and SNEGSKA (reference sequence). The J segment lost 7 bases and the V segment lost 1 base, leaving 10 bases of the junction unmatched. The CDR3 DNA is TGCAGTGCTAGAGGACTAGCACCTACTGTAGAGCAGTACTTC. Translating it yields CSARGLAPTVEQYF.

The gene calls are TRBV6-4 and TRBJ2-1; TRBD2 might be the D (6 bases). V dropped 6 bases and J dropped 0 bases, with 15 bases sitting between them. Germline CDR1 reads MRHNA; CDR2 reads SNTAGT. The CDR3 extends over 16 amino acids. CDR3 coding DNA: TGTGCCAGCAGACCTTTAGCGGCGAGCTCCTACAATGAGCAGTTCTTC. The encoded protein is CASRPLAASSYNEQFF.

The V and J genes are TRBV5-5 and TRBJ2-1; 7 nucleotides agree with TRBD1. The germline CDR1 and CDR2 sequences are SGHKS and YYEKEE (reference sequence). The V and J ends lost 2 bases and 2 bases, in that order; junction bases with no gene match: 7. The CDR3 loop spans 16 amino acids. CDR3 protein: CASSFGDRVTYNEQFF. In DNA, the CDR3 is TGTGCCAGCAGCTTCGGCGACAGGGTTACCTACAATGAGCAGTTCTTC.

Comments on this clonotype: The germline gene is not matched at one end of the junction; a read error may be the cause. The CDR3 nucleotides are TGTGCCAGCAGGATCGGGACTCACCCTAGCACAGATGCGCAGTATTTT. It encodes CASRIGTHPSTDAQYF. The rearrangement uses TRBV12-3 or TRBV12-4 and TRBJ2-3; the D gene is possibly TRBD2 (6 bases). This CDR3 contains 16 residues.

The CDR3 bases are TGCAGTGCTAGTGGGTACAGCGGGGGGGCCTTGGCGTCCTACGAGCAGTACTTC. Translating gives CSASGYSGGALASYEQYF. The chain has TRBV20-1 and TRBJ2-7; 10 bases map to TRBD2. From germline, CDR1 is DFQATT and CDR2 SNEGSKA (reference sequence). The trim removed 3 bases at V and 1 base at J, leaving 15 bases unmatched. The CDR3 has 18 residues.

This clonotype was seen ten or more times. The gene calls are TRBV10-3 and TRBJ1-1; 7 bases are shared with TRBD1. This CDR3 has 14 residues. Trimming removed 2 bases from V and 2 bases from J; junction bases left unmatched: 2. Germline V gene sequence: CDR1 ENHRY, CDR2 SYGVKD. The CDR3 DNA reads TGTGCCATCAGTGAGAAGGGGGCAAACACTGAAGCTTTCTTT. Translated: CAISEKGANTEAFF.

The V and J genes are TRBV27 and TRBJ2-1, with D perhaps TRBD1 (5 bases). Trimming removed 5 bases at V and 15 bases at J, with 17 bases between. Germline-derived CDR1 and CDR2 are MNHEY and SMNVEV (reference sequence). This CDR3 is built from 12 residues. DNA of the CDR3: TGTGCCAGCAGTAACGGACAAGGGCTACCGTTCTTC. This sequence encodes CASSNGQGLPFF.

The chain is built from TRBV12-3 or TRBV12-4 and TRBJ2-4; D unresolved. Trimming took 1 base from V and 9 from J, leaving 13 bases between them. The CDR3 has 14 residues. The CDR3 here is CASSLEPPKRIQYF. CDR3 in DNA: TGTGCCAGCAGTTTAGAACCCCCCAAGCGCATTCAGTACTTC.